A selection of T cell receptor beta chains follows, all from one sample in a study of CD8 T cells in ankylosing spondylitis. TCRdb recomputed calls from the 5' RACE reads with MiXCR, one row per CDR3 protein. This repertoire shows around 120,000 distinct CDR3 sequences, under 30% found once; its top ten account for about 12%. Sample: synovial fluid, either unsorted or a sorted T cell fraction (not recorded which). The receptors derive from a male donor with ankylosing spondylitis. CDR3s include the opening cysteine and the closing phenylalanine or tryptophan. Some rows mark clone size as missing; the rest say once, few, many or name a class of expanded clone.

j_call	clone_size	v_call	cdr3_aa
TRBJ2-3	.	TRBV10-1	CASSETGIETDTQYF
TRBJ2-1	.	TRBV28	CASSFIRGASEQFF
TRBJ1-1	many	TRBV7-6	CASSSGQGKNTEAFF
TRBJ2-2	.	TRBV5-6	CASSLVFKTGGHTGELFF
TRBJ2-5	few	TRBV20-1	CSARTDQETQYF
TRBJ2-1	many	TRBV20-1	CSASPFDRGDNEQFF
TRBJ2-1	.	TRBV6-2/TRBV6-3	CASSYTASGGREQFF
TRBJ2-1	few	TRBV6-1	CASRRDRLNEQFF
TRBJ1-1	.	TRBV5-1	CASSLMVLALNTEAFF
TRBJ2-1	.	TRBV6-1	CASSESLAEYNEQFF
TRBJ2-4	.	TRBV11-3	CASSPPVAKNIQYF
TRBJ2-1	few	TRBV7-6	CASSLGESRYNEQFF
TRBJ1-1	many	TRBV7-8	CASSATVNTEAFF
TRBJ2-5	many	TRBV27	CASGSAETQYF
TRBJ2-1	few	TRBV5-6	CASSFLTREQFF
TRBJ2-2	.	TRBV7-6	CASSPRSGELFF
TRBJ2-6	.	TRBV5-1	CASSLAGILSGANVLTF
TRBJ2-2	.	TRBV11-2	CASSRPPGGGELFF
TRBJ1-4	many	TRBV10-2	CASSEPGGGEKLFF
TRBJ2-3	few	TRBV10-1	CASSEYSGRSTDTQYF
TRBJ2-2	many	TRBV5-6	CASSPRQLAVANTGELFF
TRBJ2-3	many	TRBV4-1	CASSYGTDTQYF
TRBJ2-7	many	TRBV15	CATSRATGLSYEQYF
TRBJ2-2	few	TRBV11-2	CASSLEVFGSSNTGELFF
TRBJ2-3	.	TRBV4-2	CASSQDPRVDTQYF
TRBJ1-2	.	TRBV10-3	CAIRRAGYGYTF
TRBJ2-3	.	TRBV5-1	CASSLGPSRGLYTDTQYF
TRBJ2-7	.	TRBV6-5	CASSYPTSGRHEQYF
TRBJ2-7	.	TRBV9	CASSLRTGASYEQYF
TRBJ2-1	.	TRBV19	CASSIRGGRLGNEQFF
TRBJ2-7	.	TRBV6-5	CASSFGAIFSYEQYF
TRBJ2-1	many	TRBV11-3	CASSLAGNGAYNEQFF
TRBJ2-7	few	TRBV7-9	CASSMGVGEQYF
TRBJ2-3	.	TRBV27	CASSLRAGGTDTQYF
TRBJ2-1	.	TRBV10-1	CASSPVAGGLDEQFF
TRBJ2-7	few	TRBV2	CASILGSVAYEQYF
TRBJ2-7	.	TRBV10-2	CASSEGSSYEQYF
TRBJ2-5	.	TRBV12-5	CASGSVGTEETQYF
TRBJ2-1	.	TRBV4-2	CASSHGTGGPYNEQFF
TRBJ2-5	many	TRBV25-1	CASSPRQGLGGTQYF
TRBJ2-2	many	TRBV29-1	CSVSLTQNTGELFF
TRBJ2-3	.	TRBV20-1	CSALERGGTDTQYF
TRBJ2-3	medium-sized	TRBV5-1	CASSSVEGGTQYF
TRBJ2-1	many	TRBV24-1	CATSGTSATYNEQFF
TRBJ2-7	many	TRBV18	CASSPGRTGANEQYF
TRBJ2-5	.	TRBV3-1	CASSQGLAGGPKTQYF
TRBJ1-1	.	TRBV5-1	CASSRTDDTEAFF
TRBJ1-2	.	TRBV2	CASTGTAAQVGGYTF
TRBJ2-1	many	TRBV5-1	CASSLLPPGLENEQFF
TRBJ2-3	.	TRBV30	CARDREGADTQYF
TRBJ2-3	few	TRBV20-1	CSAYRLADTQYF